The present TCR beta chain was sequenced within a study of blood T cell repertoires in COVID-19. The cohort comprised adults aged roughly 18 to 95 years residing in approximately 22 US areas. TCRdb's table, derived via immunoSEQ multiplex PCR, lists solely in-frame clones and lacks some. The sample holds roughly 150,000 clones; around 85% are singletons and the top ten take roughly 6%. Losses at the gene ends were 3 bases for V and 8 bases for J; bases not matched to a gene: 8. The V gene's germline CDR1 is LGHDT and CDR2 YNNKEL (reference sequence). CDR3 size: 15 residues. Input material: PBMCs or T cells enriched from blood (not recorded which). The sequence came from a woman aged 40 to 55 with acute COVID-19. This sequence joins TRBV3-1 (or the pseudogene TRBV3-2) and TRBJ1-4, with 8 nucleotides matching TRBD1. CDR3 nucleotides: TGTGCCAGCAGCCAGCAGGACAGGGCTGGAGAAAAACTGTTTTTT. Translating it yields CASSQQDRAGEKLFF.